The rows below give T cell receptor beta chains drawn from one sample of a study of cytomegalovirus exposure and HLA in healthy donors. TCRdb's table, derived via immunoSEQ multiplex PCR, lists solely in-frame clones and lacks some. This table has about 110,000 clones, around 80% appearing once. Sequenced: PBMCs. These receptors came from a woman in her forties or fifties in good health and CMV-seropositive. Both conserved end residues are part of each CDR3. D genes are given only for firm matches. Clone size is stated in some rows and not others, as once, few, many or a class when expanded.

TGTGCCAGCAGGTCGTATCAGGGGTTGAACTACGAGCAGTACTTC,CASRSYQGLNYEQYF,NA,NA,TRBJ2-7,TRBV28
TGTGCCAGCAGTCTCGCAGGCGGGACAGGTAACAATCAGCCCCAGCATTTT,CASSLAGGTGNNQPQHF,NA,TRBD1,TRBJ1-5,TRBV28
TGCGCCACCGCGAGCGGGGGAGCCGGATACGAAGAGACCCAGTACTTC,CATASGGAGYEETQYF,NA,TRBD2,TRBJ2-5,TRBV5-1
TGCGCCAGCAGTCGGGGGGGCCCTTCCGAGGACACCGGGGAGCTGTTTTTT,CASSRGGPSEDTGELFF,few,TRBD2,TRBJ2-2,TRBV10-2
TGTGCCATCAGTGAGCTGGACAGAAACACTGAAGCTTTCTTT,CAISELDRNTEAFF,few,NA,TRBJ1-1,TRBV10-3
TGTGCCAGCATTGAGGTTGGAGGCCCCCTTCACGCAGATACGCAGTATTTT,CASIEVGGPLHADTQYF,NA,NA,TRBJ2-3,TRBV6-1
TGCAGTGCTGGGGACTCGAACACCGGGGAGCTGTTTTTT,CSAGDSNTGELFF,NA,NA,TRBJ2-2,TRBV29-1
TGTGCCAGCAGTGGGGGGACAGGGTCGAGTGGCTACACCTTC,CASSGGTGSSGYTF,NA,TRBD1,TRBJ1-2,TRBV28
TGTGCCAGCGGGGACAGCTATGGCTACACCTTC,CASGDSYGYTF,few,TRBD1,TRBJ1-2,TRBV6-4
TGCAGCGTTGGGGACACAGCGGGACAGCCCCAGCATTTT,CSVGDTAGQPQHF,NA,NA,TRBJ1-5,TRBV29-1
TGTGCCAGCAGTTCCCTTGACAGGGGATATGAGCAGTTCTTC,CASSSLDRGYEQFF,NA,TRBD1,TRBJ2-1,TRBV28
TGTGCCAGCAGCGTACCGGGACAGGGGACGGAGTGGAAACTGTTTTTT,CASSVPGQGTEWKLFF,few,TRBD1,TRBJ1-4,TRBV7-2
TGTGCCAGCAGTGGGGCAGGGTTGGTGGGCGAGCAGTACTTC,CASSGAGLVGEQYF,NA,NA,TRBJ2-7,TRBV27
TGTGCCAGCAGCGTAGGGTGGAGACTAAGAACCGGGACAGTAGATTATAATGAAAAACTGTTTTTT,CASSVGWRLRTGTVDYNEKLFF,NA,TRBD1,TRBJ1-4,TRBV9
TGTGCCAGCAGCCAGGACAGGGGAAGGGTCACTGAAGCTTTCTTT,CASSQDRGRVTEAFF,once,TRBD1,TRBJ1-1,TRBV4-2
TGTGCCAGCAGCTTCTACGCCGGGACAGGGCCGTACGAGCAGTACTTC,CASSFYAGTGPYEQYF,NA,TRBD1,TRBJ2-7,TRBV5-6
TGCGCCAGCAGCTTAGCGGGGTACACAGATACGCAGTATTTT,CASSLAGYTDTQYF,NA,TRBD2,TRBJ2-3,TRBV5-1
TGTGCCAGCTCACCATCAGGCTGGACCTACGAGCAGTACTTC,CASSPSGWTYEQYF,NA,NA,TRBJ2-7,TRBV18
TGTGCAAGTCGCTCCGGGACAGGGCCGTACACTGAAGCTTTCTTT,CASRSGTGPYTEAFF,NA,NA,TRBJ1-1,TRBV12-2
TGTGCCAGCAGTTATCACCCTAGCGGGGGTAAAGAGACCCAGTACTTC,CASSYHPSGGKETQYF,NA,TRBD2,TRBJ2-5,TRBV9
TGTGCCAGCAGCTTGGGACTAGCGCACTACAATGAGCAGTTCTTC,CASSLGLAHYNEQFF,NA,TRBD2,TRBJ2-1,TRBV5-4
TGTGCCAGCTCACCAGGGGGCAACACCGGGGAGCTGTTTTTT,CASSPGGNTGELFF,NA,NA,TRBJ2-2,TRBV18
TGTGCCAGCAGCCCTAGCGGGGGGAACACTGAAGCTTTCTTT,CASSPSGGNTEAFF,NA,NA,TRBJ1-1,TRBV4-2
TGTTCCAGCAGCTTAGACCCGGGGAACACTGAAGCTTTCTTT,CSSSLDPGNTEAFF,NA,NA,TRBJ1-1,TRBV7-9
TGTGCCAGCAGTTACACGGGGGAATATTCACCCCTCCACTTT,CASSYTGEYSPLHF,NA,NA,TRBJ1-6,TRBV6-5
TGCGCCAGCAGCTTGGGACAGGGGGATGAAAAACTGTTTTTT,CASSLGQGDEKLFF,few,TRBD1,TRBJ1-4,TRBV5-1
TGTGCCAGCAGCTCCCGCTATGGCTACACCTTC,CASSSRYGYTF,NA,NA,TRBJ1-2,TRBV5-8
TGTGCCAGCAGCTTGACAGGGGCACGGACAGATACGCAGTATTTT,CASSLTGARTDTQYF,once,TRBD1,TRBJ2-3,TRBV7-3
TGTGCCAGCAGCGTAGAACAGGGGAGCTATGGCTACACCTTC,CASSVEQGSYGYTF,once,TRBD1,TRBJ1-2,TRBV9
TGCGCCAGCAGCCCGGGACGGGGGGAGACCCAGTACTTC,CASSPGRGETQYF,NA,NA,TRBJ2-5,TRBV5-1
TGTGCCAGCAGCGCCCCCGGACTAGCGGGGTCCAATGAGCAGTTCTTC,CASSAPGLAGSNEQFF,NA,TRBD2,TRBJ2-1,TRBV28
TGCGCCAGCGAATTGACGACAGGGGCCATGAACACTGAAGCTTTCTTT,CASELTTGAMNTEAFF,NA,TRBD1,TRBJ1-1,TRBV5-1
TGTGCCAGCAGCTTGGTCGGTGGGGCCAACGTCCTGACTTTC,CASSLVGGANVLTF,few,NA,TRBJ2-6,TRBV5-4
TGTGCCAGCAGCCCGGTCCGACTCGAAAAACTGTTTTTT,CASSPVRLEKLFF,NA,NA,TRBJ1-4,TRBV27
TGCGCCAGCAGCGGGACTAGCGGGGGGACCTACGAGCAGTACTTC,CASSGTSGGTYEQYF,NA,TRBD2,TRBJ2-7,TRBV5-1
TGTGCCAGCAGCCGGGGGACAGGATACGCCTACGAGCAGTACTTC,CASSRGTGYAYEQYF,NA,TRBD1,TRBJ2-7,TRBV14
TGTGCCAGCAGCTCGGAGACAGGGTTGGGTAATTCACCCCTCCACTTT,CASSSETGLGNSPLHF,NA,TRBD1,TRBJ1-6,TRBV5-5
TGTGCCAGCAGCCAATCCCGAACTAGCGGGGGGGCCCAAGAGGAGTTCTTC,CASSQSRTSGGAQEEFF,NA,TRBD2,TRBJ2-1,TRBV4-2
TGTGCCAGCCGGACAGGGTATTACGAGCAGTACTTC,CASRTGYYEQYF,NA,TRBD1,TRBJ2-7,TRBV6-6
TGTACCAGCAGCTTATCTCATAGCGGGGGCTACGAGCAGTACTTC,CTSSLSHSGGYEQYF,NA,TRBD2,TRBJ2-7,TRBV7-2
TGTGCCAGCAGCTTCAGGTCCCCGGCAACTAATGAAAAACTGTTTTTT,CASSFRSPATNEKLFF,NA,NA,TRBJ1-4,TRBV7-6
TGTGCCAGCAGTATTTCCCTACCTAACACCGGGGAGCTGTTTTTT,CASSISLPNTGELFF,NA,NA,TRBJ2-2,TRBV19
TGTGCCAGCAGAAGGACAGGGATAGGGGCTTTCTTT,CASRRTGIGAFF,few,TRBD1,TRBJ1-1,TRBV6-6
TGTGCCAGCAGTTTAAGGGGGCGGGAACTCGAGCAGTACTTC,CASSLRGRELEQYF,NA,NA,TRBJ2-7,TRBV28
TGTGCCAGCAGTTATTCGGTGGCGGGGGGGCTCGGCTACACCTTC,CASSYSVAGGLGYTF,few,NA,TRBJ1-2,TRBV6-5
TGTGCCAGCAGTTTGGAGGGTAGGAATGAAAAACTGTTTTTT,CASSLEGRNEKLFF,NA,NA,TRBJ1-4,TRBV28
TGTGCCAGCAGCCCCGGCACAGATACGCAGTATTTT,CASSPGTDTQYF,NA,NA,TRBJ2-3,TRBV7-6
TGCAGCGCCGTACAGAGCTCTGGAAACACCATATATTTT,CSAVQSSGNTIYF,NA,NA,TRBJ1-3,TRBV29-1